This T cell receptor beta chain was documented in a study of shared clonotypes between healthy human individuals. Regarding the study as a whole: Depth was large, yet rarefaction showed that sorted-subset sequencing was incomplete. A small donor pool kept down the genetic and exposure-history diversity that was represented.

Germline CDR1 is SGHVS and CDR2 is FNYEAQ. CDR3 length: 16 residues. Trimming removed 5 bases from V and 4 bases from J; junction bases left unmatched: 4. A word on this clone: Its antigen is not identified.

TCRdb keeps only in-frame clones here, not all; method: immunoSEQ multiplex PCR. This sample has 1.6 million or so clones, with roughly 95% found just once. The source of this sequence is a man aged 25 to 40 in good health. The sequencing sample was made of naive CD4+ T cells sorted from blood. The subset: CD45RA+ positively selected. The rearrangement uses TRBV7-6 and TRBJ2-2, with 13 bases fitting TRBD2. The CDR3 spells CASSPRTSGSTGELFF. Written as DNA, the CDR3 is TGTGCCAGCAGCCCTCGGACTAGCGGGAGCACCGGGGAGCTGTTTTTT. The variable domain in full, with the rest retrieved from reference TRBV7-6 and TRBJ2-2, is GAGVSQSPRYKVTKRGQDVALRCDPISGHVSLYWYRQALGQGPEFLTYFNYEAQQDKSGLPNDRFSAERPEGSISTLTIQRTEQRDSAMYRCASSPRTSGSTGELFFGEGSRLTVL.